The present T cell receptor (beta chain) was sequenced within a study of cytomegalovirus exposure and HLA in healthy donors. Study context: Prior work identified some 120 million unique TCR beta sequences in roughly 190 million T cells. Study outcomes and limitations: Among TCR beta chains, those listed as cytomegalovirus-associated numbered more than 150. Later, an analysis showed that TCR beta chains associated with HLA were more clonally expanded than others that were equally common.

About this clone: Its antigen is unidentified.

Germline trimming cut 0 bases from V and 3 bases from J; bases unmatched to any gene: 5. CDR3 size: 15 residues. From germline, CDR1 is SGHRS and CDR2 YFSETQ. The PCR used 60 Vbeta and 13 Jbeta primers. Assay used: immunoSEQ multiplex PCR; TCRdb lists only in-frame clones, some missing. This sample's table has around 100,000 clones. The chain combines TRBV5-1 with TRBJ1-1; 7 bases map to TRBD1. This TCR came from a man between 25 and 39 years old in good health and CMV-seronegative. Sequences were obtained from PBMCs. DNA of the CDR3: TGCGCCAGCAGCTTGGACAGGGGAGGTTACACTGAAGCTTTCTTT. It translates to CASSLDRGGYTEAFF.